The text below deals with one TCR beta chain. The sample belongs to a study of identical twins. Germline V lookup: CDR1 DFQATT, CDR2 SNEGSKA (reference sequence). The CDR3 extends over 14 amino acids. Deletions cut 0 bases from V and 0 bases from J, with 8 bases between. TCRdb reprocessed the 5' RACE reads with MiXCR, giving one entry per CDR3 protein. The sample holds fewer than 250,000 distinct CDR3 sequences, less than 10% seen once. The donor group consisted entirely of healthy Caucasians. The chain couples TRBV20-1 to TRBJ1-1; no definite D call. The sample taken for sequencing was memory (CD45RO+) T cells sorted from blood. The receptor was derived from a woman younger than 30 in good health. The chain's CDR3 is CSARDLAVNTEAFF. DNA of the CDR3: TGCAGTGCTAGAGATTTAGCGGTGAACACTGAAGCTTTCTTT.